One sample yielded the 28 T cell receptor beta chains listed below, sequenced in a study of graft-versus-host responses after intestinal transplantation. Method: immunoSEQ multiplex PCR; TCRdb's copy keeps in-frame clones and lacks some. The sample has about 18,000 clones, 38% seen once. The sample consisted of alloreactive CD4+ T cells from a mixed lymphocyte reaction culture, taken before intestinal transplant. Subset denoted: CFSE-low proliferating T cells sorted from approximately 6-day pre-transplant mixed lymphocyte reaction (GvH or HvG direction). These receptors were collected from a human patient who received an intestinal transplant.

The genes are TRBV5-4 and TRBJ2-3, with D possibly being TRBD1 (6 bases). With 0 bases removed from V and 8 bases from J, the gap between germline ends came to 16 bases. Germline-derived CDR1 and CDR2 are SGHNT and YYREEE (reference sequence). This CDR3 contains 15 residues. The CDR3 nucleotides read TGTGCCAGCAGCTTGGCGGCAGTCAAAGGGGGTACGCAGTATTTT. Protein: CASSLAAVKGGTQYF.

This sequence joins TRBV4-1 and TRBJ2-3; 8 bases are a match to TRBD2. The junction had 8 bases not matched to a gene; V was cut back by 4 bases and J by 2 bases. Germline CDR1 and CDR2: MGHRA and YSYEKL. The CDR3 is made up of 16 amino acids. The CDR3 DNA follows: TGCGCCAGCAGCCTAACAGCGGGGGCCTACACAGATACGCAGTATTTT. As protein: CASSLTAGAYTDTQYF.

The CDR3 region has the DNA TGTGCCAGCAGTAAACAGGGGGGAGATCAGCCCCAGCATTTT. It encodes CASSKQGGDQPQHF. The chain uses TRBV6-7 and TRBJ1-5, with TRBD1 matching over 8 bases. TRBV6-7 is an open reading frame, and its role is uncertain. CDR3 length: 14 amino acids. Losses at the gene ends were 5 bases for V and 5 bases for J; bases not matched to a gene: 5.

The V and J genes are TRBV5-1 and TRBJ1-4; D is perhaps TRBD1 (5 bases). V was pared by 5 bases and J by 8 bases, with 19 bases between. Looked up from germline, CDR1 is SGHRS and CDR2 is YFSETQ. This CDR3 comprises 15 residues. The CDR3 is CASRRFRQPGEKLFF. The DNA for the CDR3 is TGCGCCAGCAGACGGTTTCGACAGCCCGGCGAAAAACTGTTTTTT.

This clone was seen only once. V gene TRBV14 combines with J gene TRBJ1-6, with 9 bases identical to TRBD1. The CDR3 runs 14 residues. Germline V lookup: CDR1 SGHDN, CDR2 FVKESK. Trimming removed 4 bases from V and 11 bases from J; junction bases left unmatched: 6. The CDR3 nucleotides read TGTGCCAGCAGCCTTCGGACAGGGGTTGCACCCCTCCACTTT. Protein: CASSLRTGVAPLHF. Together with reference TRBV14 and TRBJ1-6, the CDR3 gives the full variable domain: EAGVTQFPSHSVIEKGQTVTLRCDPISGHDNLYWYRRVMGKEIKFLLHFVKESKQDESGMPNNRFLAERTGGTYSTLKVQPAELEDSGVYFCASSLRTGVAPLHFGNGTRLTVT.

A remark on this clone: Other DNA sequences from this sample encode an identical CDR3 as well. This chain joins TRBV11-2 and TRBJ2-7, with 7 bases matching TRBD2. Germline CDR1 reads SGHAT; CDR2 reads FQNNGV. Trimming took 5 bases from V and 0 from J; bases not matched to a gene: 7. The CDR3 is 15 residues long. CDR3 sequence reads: CASSPSGGGSYEQYF. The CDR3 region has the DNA TGTGCCAGCAGCCCCAGTGGGGGGGGCTCCTACGAGCAGTACTTC.

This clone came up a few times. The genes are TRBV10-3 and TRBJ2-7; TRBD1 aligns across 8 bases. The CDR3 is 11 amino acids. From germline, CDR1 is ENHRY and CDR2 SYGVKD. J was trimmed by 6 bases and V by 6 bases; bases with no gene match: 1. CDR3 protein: CAIRQGAEQYF. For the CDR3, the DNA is TGTGCCATCAGGCAGGGGGCCGAGCAGTACTTC.

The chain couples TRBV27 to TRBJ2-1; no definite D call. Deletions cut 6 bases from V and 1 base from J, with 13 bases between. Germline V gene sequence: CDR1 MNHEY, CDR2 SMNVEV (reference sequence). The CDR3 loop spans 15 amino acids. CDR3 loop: CASSPTELSYNEQFF. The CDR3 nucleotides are TGTGCCAGCAGCCCTACAGAGTTATCCTACAATGAGCAGTTCTTC.

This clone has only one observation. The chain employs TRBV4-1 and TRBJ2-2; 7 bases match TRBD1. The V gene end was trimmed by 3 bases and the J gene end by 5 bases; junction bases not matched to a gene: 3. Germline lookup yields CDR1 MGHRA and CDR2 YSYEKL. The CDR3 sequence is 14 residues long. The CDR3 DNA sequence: TGCGCCAGCAGCCAGACAGGGTTTACCGGGGAGCTGTTTTTT. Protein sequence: CASSQTGFTGELFF.

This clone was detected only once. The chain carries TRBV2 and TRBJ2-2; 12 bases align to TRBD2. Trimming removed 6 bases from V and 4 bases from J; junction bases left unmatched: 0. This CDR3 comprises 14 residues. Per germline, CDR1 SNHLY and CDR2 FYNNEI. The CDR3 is CASRGLAGTGELFF. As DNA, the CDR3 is TGTGCCAGCAGGGGACTAGCGGGCACCGGGGAGCTGTTTTTT.

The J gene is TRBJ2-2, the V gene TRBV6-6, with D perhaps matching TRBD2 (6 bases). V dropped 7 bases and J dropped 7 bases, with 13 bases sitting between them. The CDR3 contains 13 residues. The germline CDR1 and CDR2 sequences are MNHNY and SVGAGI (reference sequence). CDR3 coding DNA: TGTGCCAGCATCTCGATGCGGGGCGGGGAGCTGTTTTTT. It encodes CASISMRGGELFF.

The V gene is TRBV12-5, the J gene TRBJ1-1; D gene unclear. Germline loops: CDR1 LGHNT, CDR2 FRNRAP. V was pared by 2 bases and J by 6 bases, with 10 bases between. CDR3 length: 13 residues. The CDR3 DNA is TGTGCTAGTGGTTTGCTCCCGGCGGCTGAAGCTTTCTTT. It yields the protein CASGLLPAAEAFF.

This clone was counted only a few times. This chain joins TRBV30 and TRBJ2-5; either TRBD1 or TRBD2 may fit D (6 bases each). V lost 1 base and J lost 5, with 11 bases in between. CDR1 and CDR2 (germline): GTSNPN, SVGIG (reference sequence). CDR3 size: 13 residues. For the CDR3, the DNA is TGTGCCTGGAGTGCGGGGGCCCGGGAGACCCAGTACTTC. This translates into CAWSAGARETQYF.

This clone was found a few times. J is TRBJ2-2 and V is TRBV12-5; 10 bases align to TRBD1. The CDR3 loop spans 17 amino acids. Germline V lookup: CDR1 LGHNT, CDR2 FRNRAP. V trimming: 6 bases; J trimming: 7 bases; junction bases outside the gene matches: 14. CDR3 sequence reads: CASGSRRLGQGSGELFF. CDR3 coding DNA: TGTGCTAGTGGCTCTCGAAGGTTGGGACAGGGGAGCGGGGAGCTGTTTTTT.

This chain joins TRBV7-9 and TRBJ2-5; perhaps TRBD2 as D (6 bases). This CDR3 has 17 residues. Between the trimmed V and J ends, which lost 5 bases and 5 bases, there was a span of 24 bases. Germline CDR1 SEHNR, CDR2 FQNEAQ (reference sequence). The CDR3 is CASSPTSGRKGQETQYF. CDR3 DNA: TGTGCCAGCAGCCCTACCTCGGGGAGGAAGGGCCAGGAGACCCAGTACTTC. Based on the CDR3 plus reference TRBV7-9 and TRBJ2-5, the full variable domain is DTGVSQNPRHKITKRGQNVTFRCDPISEHNRLYWYRQTLGQGPEFLTYFQNEAQLEKSRLLSDRFSAERPKGSFSTLEIQRTEQGDSAMYLCASSPTSGRKGQETQYFGPGTRLLVL.

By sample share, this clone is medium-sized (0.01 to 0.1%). The CDR3 loop is CASSQLDRGANGYTF. CDR3 in DNA: TGTGCCAGCAGCCAATTGGACAGGGGCGCCAATGGCTACACCTTC. The V and J genes are TRBV14 and TRBJ1-2; TRBD1 aligns across 9 bases. The CDR3 is made up of 15 amino acids. The germline CDR1 and CDR2 sequences are SGHDN and FVKESK. V dropped 2 bases and J dropped 6; count of bases not matched to a gene: 7.

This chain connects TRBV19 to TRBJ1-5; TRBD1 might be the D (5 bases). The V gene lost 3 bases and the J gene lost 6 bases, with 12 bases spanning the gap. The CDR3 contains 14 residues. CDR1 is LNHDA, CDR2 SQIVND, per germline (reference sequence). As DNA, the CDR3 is TGTGCCAGTAGTATGGGGGGGATAGCTCAGCCCCAGCATTTT. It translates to CASSMGGIAQPQHF. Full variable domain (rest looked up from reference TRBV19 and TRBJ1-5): DGGITQSPKYLFRKEGQNVTLSCEQNLNHDAMYWYRQDPGQGLRLIYYSQIVNDFQKGDIAEGYSVSREKKESFPLTVTSAQKNPTAFYLCASSMGGIAQPQHFGDGTRLSIL.

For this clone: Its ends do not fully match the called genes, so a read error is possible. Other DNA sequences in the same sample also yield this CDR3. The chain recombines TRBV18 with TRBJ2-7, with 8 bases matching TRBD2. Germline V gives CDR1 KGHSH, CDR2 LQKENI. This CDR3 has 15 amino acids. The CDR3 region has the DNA TGCGCCAGCTCACCATTTAGCGGGGTAGACTACGAGCAGTACTTC. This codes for CASSPFSGVDYEQYF.

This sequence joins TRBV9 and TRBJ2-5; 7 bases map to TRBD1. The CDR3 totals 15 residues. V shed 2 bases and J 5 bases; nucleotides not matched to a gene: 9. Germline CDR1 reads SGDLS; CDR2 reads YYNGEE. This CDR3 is CASSVLGQSGETQYF. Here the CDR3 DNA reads TGTGCCAGCAGCGTCCTGGGACAGAGTGGGGAGACCCAGTACTTC.

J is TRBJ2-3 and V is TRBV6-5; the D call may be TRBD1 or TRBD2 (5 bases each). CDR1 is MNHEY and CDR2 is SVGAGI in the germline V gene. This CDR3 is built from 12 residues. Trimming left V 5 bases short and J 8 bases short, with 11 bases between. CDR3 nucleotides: TGTGCCAGCAGTCCGCAGAGGGGTACGCAGTATTTT. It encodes CASSPQRGTQYF.

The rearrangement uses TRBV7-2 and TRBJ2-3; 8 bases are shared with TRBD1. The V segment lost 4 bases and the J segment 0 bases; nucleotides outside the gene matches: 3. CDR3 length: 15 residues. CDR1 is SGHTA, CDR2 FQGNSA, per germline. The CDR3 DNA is TGTGCCAGCAGCTACTGGACAGGGAGCACAGATACGCAGTATTTT. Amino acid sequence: CASSYWTGSTDTQYF.

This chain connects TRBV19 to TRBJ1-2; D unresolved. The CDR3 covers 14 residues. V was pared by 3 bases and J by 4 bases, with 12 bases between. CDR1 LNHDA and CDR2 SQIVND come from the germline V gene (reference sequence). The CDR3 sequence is CASSMVDGTYGYTF. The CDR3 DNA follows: TGTGCCAGTAGTATGGTGGACGGTACCTATGGCTACACCTTC.

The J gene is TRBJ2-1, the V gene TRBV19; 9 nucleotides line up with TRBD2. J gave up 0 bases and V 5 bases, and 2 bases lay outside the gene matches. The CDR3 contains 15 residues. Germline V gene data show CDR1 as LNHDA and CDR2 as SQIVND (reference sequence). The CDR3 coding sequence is TGTGCCAGTAGTTGGCGGGGGGGCTCCTACAATGAGCAGTTCTTC. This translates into CASSWRGGSYNEQFF.

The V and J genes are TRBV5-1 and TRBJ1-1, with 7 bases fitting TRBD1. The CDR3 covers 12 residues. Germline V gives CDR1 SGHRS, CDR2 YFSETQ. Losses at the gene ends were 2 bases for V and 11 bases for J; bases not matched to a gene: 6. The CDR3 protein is CASSFDRDGAFF. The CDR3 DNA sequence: TGCGCCAGCAGCTTTGACAGGGATGGGGCTTTCTTT.

The CDR3 here is CADLRSGNTIYF. DNA of the CDR3: TGTGCGGACCTTCGCTCTGGAAACACCATATATTTT. The rearrangement joins TRBV6-5 to TRBJ1-3; D not resolved. The CDR3 loop spans 12 amino acids. Per the germline V gene, CDR1 is MNHEY and CDR2 is SVGAGI.

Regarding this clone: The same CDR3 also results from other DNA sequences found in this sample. CDR3 in amino acids: CASSYSRGYGYTF. The CDR3 coding sequence is TGTGCCAGCAGTTACTCGAGAGGCTATGGCTACACCTTC. V and J are TRBV6-5 and TRBJ1-2; D remains ambiguous. This CDR3 region has 13 residues. The germline V and J ends were trimmed by 0 bases and 4 bases, with 6 bases remaining between them. Germline V gene data show CDR1 as MNHEY and CDR2 as SVGAGI.

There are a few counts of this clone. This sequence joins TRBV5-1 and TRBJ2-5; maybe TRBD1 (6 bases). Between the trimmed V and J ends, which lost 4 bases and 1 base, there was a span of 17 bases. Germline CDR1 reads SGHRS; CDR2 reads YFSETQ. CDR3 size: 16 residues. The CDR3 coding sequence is TGCGCCAGCAGCACTCTATATATGGGGGCCCAAGAGACCCAGTACTTC. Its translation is CASSTLYMGAQETQYF. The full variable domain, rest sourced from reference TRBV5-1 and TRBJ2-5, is KAGVTQTPRYLIKTRGQQVTLSCSPISGHRSVSWYQQTPGQGLQFLFEYFSETQRNKGNFPGRFSGRQFSNSRSEMNVSTLELGDSALYLCASSTLYMGAQETQYFGPGTRLLVL.

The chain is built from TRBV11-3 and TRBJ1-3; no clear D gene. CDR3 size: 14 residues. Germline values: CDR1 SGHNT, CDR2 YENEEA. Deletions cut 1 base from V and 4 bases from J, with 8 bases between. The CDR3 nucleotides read TGTGCCAGCAGCTTAGCCCGGAGGGGAAACACCATATATTTT. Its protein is CASSLARRGNTIYF.